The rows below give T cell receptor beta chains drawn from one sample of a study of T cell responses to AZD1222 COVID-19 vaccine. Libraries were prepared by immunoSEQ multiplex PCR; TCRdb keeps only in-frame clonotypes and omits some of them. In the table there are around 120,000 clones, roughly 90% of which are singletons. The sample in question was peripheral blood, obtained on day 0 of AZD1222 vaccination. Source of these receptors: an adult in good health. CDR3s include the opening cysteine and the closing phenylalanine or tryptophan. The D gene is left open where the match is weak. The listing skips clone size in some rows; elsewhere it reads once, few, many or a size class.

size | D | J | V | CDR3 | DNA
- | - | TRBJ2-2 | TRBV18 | CASSPSRSNTGELFF | TGTGCCAGCTCACCCTCCAGGTCGAACACCGGGGAGCTGTTTTTT
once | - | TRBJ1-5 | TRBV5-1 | CASSLDPAGVQPQHF | TGCGCCAGCAGCTTGGATCCAGCCGGGGTTCAGCCCCAGCATTTT
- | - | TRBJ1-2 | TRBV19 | CASTPGRYGYTF | TGTGCCAGTACCCCGGGACGCTATGGCTACACCTTC
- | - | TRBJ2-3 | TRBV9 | CASSVVSSEADTQYF | TGTGCCAGCAGCGTAGTTAGTAGCGAGGCAGATACGCAGTATTTT
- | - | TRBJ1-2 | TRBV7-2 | CASSLAVNYGYTF | TGTGCCAGCAGCTTGGCCGTAAACTATGGCTACACCTTC
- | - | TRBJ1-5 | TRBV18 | CASSLGSRGANQPQHF | TGTGCCAGCTCACTCGGGAGTAGGGGGGCGAATCAGCCCCAGCATTTT
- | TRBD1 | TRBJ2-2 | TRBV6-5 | CASSYRGDRAPGELFF | TGTGCCAGCAGTTACAGAGGGGACAGGGCCCCCGGGGAGCTGTTTTTT
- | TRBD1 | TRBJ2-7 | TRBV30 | CAWEGQGFSYEQYF | TGTGCCTGGGAGGGACAGGGGTTCTCCTACGAGCAGTACTTC
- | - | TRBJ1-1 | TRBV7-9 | CASSPPGGYRDTEAFF | TGTGCCAGCAGCCCCCCCGGGGGTTATAGGGACACTGAAGCTTTCTTT
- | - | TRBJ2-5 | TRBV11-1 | CASSNRWLSETQYF | TGTGCCAGCAGCAACAGATGGTTGAGTGAGACCCAGTACTTC
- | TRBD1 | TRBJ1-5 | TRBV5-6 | CASSSLRTGGYQPQHF | TGTGCCAGCAGCTCCCTGAGGACAGGGGGTTATCAGCCCCAGCATTTT
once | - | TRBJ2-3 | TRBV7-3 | CASSLQGNGADTQYF | TGTGCCAGCAGCTTACAGGGGAACGGTGCAGATACGCAGTATTTT
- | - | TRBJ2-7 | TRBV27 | CASRNRVSYEQYF | TGTGCCAGCAGGAACAGGGTATCCTACGAGCAGTACTTC
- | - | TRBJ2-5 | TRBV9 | CASSVSLADQETQYF | TGTGCCAGCAGCGTAAGTTTAGCGGATCAAGAGACCCAGTACTTC
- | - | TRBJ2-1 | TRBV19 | CASSIDPASNEQFF | TGTGCCAGTAGTATAGACCCCGCGTCTAATGAGCAGTTCTTC
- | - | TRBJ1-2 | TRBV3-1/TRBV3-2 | CASSHRRGAADYGYTF | TGTGCCAGCAGCCATCGTCGCGGGGCGGCGGACTATGGCTACACCTTC
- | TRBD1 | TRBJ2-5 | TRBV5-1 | CASSSGAGPGGTQYF | TGCGCCAGCAGCTCCGGGGCAGGTCCAGGGGGGACCCAGTACTTC
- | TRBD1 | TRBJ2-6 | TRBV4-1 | CASSQRTGGAGANVLTF | TGCGCCAGCAGCCAACGGACAGGGGGAGCGGGGGCCAACGTCCTGACTTTC
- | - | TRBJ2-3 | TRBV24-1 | CATKGGSTDTQYF | TGTGCCACTAAGGGGGGGAGCACAGATACGCAGTATTTT
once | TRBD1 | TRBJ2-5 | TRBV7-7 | CASSQDRGLQHF | TGTGCTAGCAGCCAAGACAGGGGCCTGCAACACTTC
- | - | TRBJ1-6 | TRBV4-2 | CASSRGQWSNSPLHF | TGTGCCAGCAGCCGGGGACAATGGAGTAATTCACCCCTCCACTTT
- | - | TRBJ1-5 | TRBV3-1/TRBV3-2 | CASSRDFYSNQPQHF | TGTGCCAGCAGTCGGGACTTTTATAGCAATCAGCCCCAGCATTTT
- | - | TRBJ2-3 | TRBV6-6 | CASSYPGDHTQYF | TGTGCCAGCAGTTACCCGGGGGATCATACGCAGTATTTT
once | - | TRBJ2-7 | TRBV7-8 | CASSLQTGPHYEQYF | TGTGCCAGCAGCCTTCAGACAGGACCCCACTACGAGCAGTACTTC
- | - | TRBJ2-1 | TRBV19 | CASRGAGSYNEQFF | TGTGCCAGTAGAGGGGCTGGCTCCTACAATGAGCAGTTCTTC
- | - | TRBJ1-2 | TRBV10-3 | CAIRRDGSNYGYTF | TGTGCCATCAGGAGGGACGGAAGTAACTATGGCTACACCTTC
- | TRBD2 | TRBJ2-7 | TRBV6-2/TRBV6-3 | CASSYSIVGTISSYEQYF | TGTGCCAGCAGTTACTCGATTGTCGGGACTATAAGCTCCTACGAGCAGTACTTC
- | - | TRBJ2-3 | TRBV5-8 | CASSFNQRTDTQYF | TGTGCCAGCAGCTTCAATCAGAGAACAGATACGCAGTATTTT
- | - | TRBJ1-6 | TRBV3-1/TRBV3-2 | CASSPNGDSPLHF | TGTGCCAGCAGCCCGAATGGTGATTCACCCCTCCACTTT
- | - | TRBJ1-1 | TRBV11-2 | CASSLDYFGEAFF | TGTGCCAGCAGCTTAGATTATTTCGGCGAAGCTTTCTTT
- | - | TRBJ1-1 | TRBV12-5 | CASGLVAITEAFF | TGTGCTAGTGGTTTGGTCGCTATCACTGAAGCTTTCTTT
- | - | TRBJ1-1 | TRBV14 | CASSSRVNTEAFF | TGTGCCAGCAGCTCCAGGGTGAACACTGAAGCTTTCTTT
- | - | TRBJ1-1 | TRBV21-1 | CASSKDWNRVCDTEAFF | TGTGCCAGCAGCAAAGATTGGAACAGGGTTTGTGACACTGAAGCTTTCTTT
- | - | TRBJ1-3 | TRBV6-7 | CASSYEGSTGNTIYF | TGTGCCAGCAGTTACGAGGGTAGCACTGGAAACACCATATATTTT
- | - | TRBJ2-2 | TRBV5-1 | CASSLGTKQGSEELFF | TGCGCCAGCAGCTTGGGGACCAAACAAGGATCCGAGGAGCTGTTTTTT
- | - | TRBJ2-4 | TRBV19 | CASSTRHGNIQYF | TGTGCCAGTAGTACACGACACGGAAACATTCAGTACTTC
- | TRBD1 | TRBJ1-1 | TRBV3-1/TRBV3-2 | CASSQGRDSPNTEAFF | TGTGCCAGCAGCCAAGGGAGGGACAGCCCGAACACTGAAGCTTTCTTT
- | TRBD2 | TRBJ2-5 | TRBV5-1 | CASSQTTSAGETQYF | TGCGCCAGCAGCCAAACTACTAGCGCAGGGGAGACCCAGTACTTC
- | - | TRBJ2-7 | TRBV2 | CASSERPRNYEQYF | TGTGCCAGCAGTGAACGGCCCAGAAACTACGAGCAGTACTTC
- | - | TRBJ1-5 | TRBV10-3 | CAIRDLPNQPQHF | TGTGCCATCAGGGACCTTCCAAATCAGCCCCAGCATTTT
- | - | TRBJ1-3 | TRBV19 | CASSIRTRTAGNTIYF | TGTGCCAGTAGTATAAGGACGAGGACGGCTGGAAACACCATATATTTT
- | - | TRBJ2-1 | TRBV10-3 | CAISESVLGYNEQFF | TGTGCCATCAGTGAGTCAGTGCTAGGCTACAATGAGCAGTTCTTC
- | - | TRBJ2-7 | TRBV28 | CASSFGDYEQYF | TGTGCCAGCAGTTTCGGCGACTACGAGCAGTACTTC
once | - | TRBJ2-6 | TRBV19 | CASSDQAGANVLTF | TGTGCCAGTTCCGACCAGGCTGGGGCCAACGTCCTGACTTTC
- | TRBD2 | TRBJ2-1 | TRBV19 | CASSITSGRAGSNEQFF | TGTGCCAGTAGTATAACTAGCGGGAGGGCCGGGTCGAATGAGCAGTTCTTC